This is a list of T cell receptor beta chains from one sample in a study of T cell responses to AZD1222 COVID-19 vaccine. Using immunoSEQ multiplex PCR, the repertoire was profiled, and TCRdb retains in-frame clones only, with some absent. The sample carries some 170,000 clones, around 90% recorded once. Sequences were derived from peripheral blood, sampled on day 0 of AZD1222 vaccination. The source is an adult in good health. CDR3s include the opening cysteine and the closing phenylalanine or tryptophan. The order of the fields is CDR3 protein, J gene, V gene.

CASSQAAETVNQPQHF	TRBJ1-5	TRBV4-1
CASSFGLAGAKTGELFF	TRBJ2-2	TRBV12-1
CASSLGAAGEPQHF	TRBJ1-5	TRBV28
CASSFDPLGEKLFF	TRBJ1-4	TRBV7-9
CASSQVQVSYEQYF	TRBJ2-7	TRBV4-1
CASSTEGSYEQYF	TRBJ2-7	TRBV6-5
CASSLRTGDNSPLHF	TRBJ1-6	TRBV5-1
CASRFRSLGGTTGELFF	TRBJ2-2	TRBV19
CASRYSGDYGYTF	TRBJ1-2	TRBV2
CASSFRVDGELFF	TRBJ2-2	TRBV10-2
CASSPGRVGETQYF	TRBJ2-5	TRBV6-5
CASSSDSLNEKLFF	TRBJ1-4	TRBV7-2
CAKGDLSLPCKHTEAFF	TRBJ1-1	TRBV19
CASSPPGQLNYGYTF	TRBJ1-2	TRBV18
CASSLGLAGIYNEQFF	TRBJ2-1	TRBV5-4
CASSQGLAEPSYEQYF	TRBJ2-7	TRBV3-1/TRBV3-2
CASSFGDSSYEQYF	TRBJ2-7	TRBV5-1
CASSRGLDAGELFF	TRBJ2-2	TRBV6-5
CASSLARLSETGRNEKLFF	TRBJ1-4	TRBV7-6
CATSDQGRGEQYF	TRBJ2-7	TRBV24-1
CASSPRLYSGNTIYF	TRBJ1-3	TRBV18
CASRLSGGPSYEQYF	TRBJ2-7	TRBV5-1
CASSESVTGLPFYGYTF	TRBJ1-2	TRBV10-1
CASSVAGRDGYTF	TRBJ1-2	TRBV9
CASSWGQGDNEQFF	TRBJ2-1	TRBV7-9
CASSYSRANNEQFF	TRBJ2-1	TRBV6-5
CASSYSTGWSYEQYF	TRBJ2-7	TRBV6-5
CASSSPPGGGSPLHF	TRBJ1-6	TRBV19
CAILDTSSYEQYF	TRBJ2-7	TRBV10-3
CASSYSGPSLKKLFF	TRBJ1-4	TRBV6-5
CASSLGPGGHYGYTF	TRBJ1-2	TRBV7-9
CASSLTQGARNSPLHF	TRBJ1-6	TRBV7-8
CASSDNRGHGEQYF	TRBJ2-7	TRBV11-2
CASSPPSSDGSNEQFF	TRBJ2-1	TRBV5-1
CASGRTSGIGYEQFF	TRBJ2-1	TRBV2
CASSIRGLTTPTEAFF	TRBJ1-1	TRBV5-6
CASSLDPPSAVSGYTF	TRBJ1-2	TRBV5-6
CASSPEVAANSPLHF	TRBJ1-6	TRBV4-1
CSVTGTSGTSSYNEQFF	TRBJ2-1	TRBV29-1